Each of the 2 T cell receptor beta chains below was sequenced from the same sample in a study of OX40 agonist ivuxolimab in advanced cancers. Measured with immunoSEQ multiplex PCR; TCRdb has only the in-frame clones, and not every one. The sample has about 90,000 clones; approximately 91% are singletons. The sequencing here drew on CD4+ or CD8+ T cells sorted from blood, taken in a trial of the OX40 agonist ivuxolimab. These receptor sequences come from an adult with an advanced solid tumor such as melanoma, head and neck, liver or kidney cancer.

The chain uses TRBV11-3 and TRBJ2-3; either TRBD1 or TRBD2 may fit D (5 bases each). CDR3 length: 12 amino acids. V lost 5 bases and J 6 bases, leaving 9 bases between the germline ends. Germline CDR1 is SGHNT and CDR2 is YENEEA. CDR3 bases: TGTGCCAGCAGCGGGGGAAGGGATACGCAGTATTTT. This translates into CASSGGRDTQYF.

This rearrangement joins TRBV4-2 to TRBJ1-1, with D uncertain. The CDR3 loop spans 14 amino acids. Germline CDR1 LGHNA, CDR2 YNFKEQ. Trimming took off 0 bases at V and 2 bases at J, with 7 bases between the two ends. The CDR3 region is CASSQEGPNTEAFF. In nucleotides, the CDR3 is TGTGCCAGCAGCCAAGAGGGTCCTAACACTGAAGCTTTCTTT.